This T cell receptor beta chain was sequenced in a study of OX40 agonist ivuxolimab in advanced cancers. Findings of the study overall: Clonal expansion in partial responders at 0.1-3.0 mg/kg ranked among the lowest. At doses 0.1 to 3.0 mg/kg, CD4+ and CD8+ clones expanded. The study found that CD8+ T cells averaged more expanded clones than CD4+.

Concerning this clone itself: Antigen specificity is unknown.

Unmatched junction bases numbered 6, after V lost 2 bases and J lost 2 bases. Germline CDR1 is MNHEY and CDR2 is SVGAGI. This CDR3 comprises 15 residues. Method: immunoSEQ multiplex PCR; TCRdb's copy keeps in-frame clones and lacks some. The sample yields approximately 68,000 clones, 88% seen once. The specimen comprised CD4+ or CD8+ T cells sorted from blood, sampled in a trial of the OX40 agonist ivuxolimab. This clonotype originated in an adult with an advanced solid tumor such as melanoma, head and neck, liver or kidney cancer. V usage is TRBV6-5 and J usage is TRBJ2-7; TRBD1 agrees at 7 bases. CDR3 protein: CASSYDGTATYEQYF. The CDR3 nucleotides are TGTGCCAGCAGTTACGATGGGACAGCAACCTACGAGCAGTACTTC.